This TCR beta chain was documented in a study of cytomegalovirus exposure and HLA in healthy donors. Donors came from a validation cohort of over 100 subjects, distinct from the first 666-subject cohort. General observations from the study: According to a subsequent analysis, TCR clusters from the first cohort were inclined to appear together in the roughly 120 validation repertoires.

The CDR3 has 17 amino acids. CDR1 MGHRA and CDR2 YSYEKL come from the germline V gene. The V gene end was trimmed by 2 bases and the J gene end by 4 bases; junction bases not matched to a gene: 11. The data were produced by immunoSEQ multiplex PCR, yet TCRdb's version contains in-frame clones alone and is incomplete. The top ten hold 7.5% to 10% of the sample, which has 45,000 to 65,000 clones, approximately 89% seen once. Points on this clone: The antigen is not known.

The origin of this receptor is a woman under 30 in good health and CMV-seropositive. The chain joins TRBV4-1 to TRBJ1-2, with 9 bases matching TRBD1. Material: PBMCs. For the CDR3, the DNA is TGCGCCAGCAGCCAACCGACAGGACAGGGGCAAGCCTATGGCTACACCTTC. Its protein product is CASSQPTGQGQAYGYTF.